This is a list of T cell receptor beta chains from one sample in a study of siplizumab effects on memory and regulatory T cells. Profiled with immunoSEQ multiplex PCR; TCRdb holds only in-frame clones, not every one. This sample has roughly 100,000 clones, with around nine tenths found just once. The specimen sequenced was non-Treg CD4+ T cells sorted from blood. Receptors were obtained from a human donor in good health. CDR3s include the opening cysteine and the closing phenylalanine or tryptophan. Fields, in order: V gene, D gene, clone size, J gene, CDR3 DNA, CDR3 protein. D genes are given only for firm matches. Part of the rows lack a size; the others show once, few, many or a class for expanded clones.

>TRBV4-1|-|-|TRBJ1-3
TGCGCCAGCAGGAGGACAGAACTCTACCCTGGAAACACCATATATTTT
CASRRTELYPGNTIYF
>TRBV5-6|-|-|TRBJ1-3
TGTGCCAGCAGCTTCGGCGCCAACTCTGGAAACACCATATATTTT
CASSFGANSGNTIYF
>TRBV6-1|-|-|TRBJ1-4
TGTGCCAGCAGTGAGGGGGGCACTAATGAAAAACTGTTTTTT
CASSEGGTNEKLFF
>TRBV9|TRBD2|-|TRBJ2-7
TGTGCCAGCAGCACCCAGACTAGCGGACCCTACGAGCAGTACTTC
CASSTQTSGPYEQYF
>TRBV5-8|TRBD1|-|TRBJ1-3
TGTGCCAGCAGCCGGGACAGGGTTGGAAACACCATATATTTT
CASSRDRVGNTIYF
>TRBV4-2|-|-|TRBJ2-7
TGTGCCAGCAGCCGAGACAGCCCCCACGAGCAGTACTTC
CASSRDSPHEQYF
>TRBV7-9|-|medium-sized|TRBJ2-3
TGTGCCAGCAGCTTGCAGCTAGATGATACGCAGTATTTT
CASSLQLDDTQYF
>TRBV9|-|-|TRBJ2-7
TGTGCCAGCAGCGCCCTGGGAAGGTCCTACGAGCAGTACTTC
CASSALGRSYEQYF
>TRBV6-1|-|-|TRBJ1-5
TGTGCCAGCAGTGAAGCTTATGGAAACAATCAGCCCCAGCATTTT
CASSEAYGNNQPQHF
>TRBV27|-|-|TRBJ2-5
TGTGCCAGCAGTTTAGGGGGGGCGAGGCAAGAGACCCAGTACTTC
CASSLGGARQETQYF
>TRBV18|-|-|TRBJ2-5
TGTGCCAGCTCCCTCGACGGGGAGACCCAGTACTTC
CASSLDGETQYF
>TRBV7-3|-|-|TRBJ2-1
TGTGCCAGCAGCTTAATGAATGAGCAGTTCTTC
CASSLMNEQFF
>TRBV5-1|-|-|TRBJ2-3
TGCGCCAGCAGCGCGGGACGTTCAGATACGCAGTATTTT
CASSAGRSDTQYF
>TRBV7-2|-|-|TRBJ2-3
TGTGCCAGCAGCTCAGCAGGATTTAACACAGATACGCAGTATTTT
CASSSAGFNTDTQYF
>TRBV6-5|TRBD1|-|TRBJ2-7
TGTGCCAGCAGTTCCCCTCCGGGACAGGGGATTTACGAGCAGTACTTC
CASSSPPGQGIYEQYF
>TRBV6-6|-|-|TRBJ2-3
TGTGCCAGCAGTCCGGGCGGATCCACAGATACGCAGTATTTT
CASSPGGSTDTQYF
>TRBV5-1|-|-|TRBJ2-5
TGCGCCAGCAGCTTGAGGCGGGAGACCCAGTACTTC
CASSLRRETQYF
>TRBV6-1|TRBD2|-|TRBJ2-7
TGTGCCAGCACGGGACTAGCGGAGCGCTACGAGCAGTACTTC
CASTGLAERYEQYF
>TRBV19|-|-|TRBJ1-5
TGTGCCAGTAGTATACCAGGGCTCAATCAGCCCCAGCATTTT
CASSIPGLNQPQHF
>TRBV5-1|-|-|TRBJ2-7
TGCGCCAGCAGCTTGGTGGGCTTCTCGTCCGAGCAGTACTTC
CASSLVGFSSEQYF